The 14 T cell receptor beta chains reported below all come from one sample, sequenced in a study of cytomegalovirus exposure and HLA in healthy donors. It was with 60 Vbeta and 13 Jbeta primers that the PCR ran. Only in-frame clones appear in the TCRdb table, and some are missing; sequencing was by immunoSEQ multiplex PCR. This sample has about 200,000 clones, with approximately 78% found just once. The sequencing input was PBMCs. These receptors came from a woman aged 35 to 49 in good health and CMV-seronegative.

This chain connects TRBV4-1 to TRBJ1-2; TRBD1 matches 7 bases. The junction had 7 bases not matched to a gene; V was cut back by 2 bases and J by 7 bases. The CDR3 loop spans 14 amino acids. CDR1 is MGHRA, CDR2 YSYEKL, per germline. The chain's CDR3 is CASSQPGQMFGYTF. The CDR3 DNA reads TGCGCCAGCAGCCAACCGGGACAGATGTTTGGCTACACCTTC.

The chain has TRBV5-1 and TRBJ2-5, with 7 bases lining up with TRBD1. J gave up 3 bases and V 0 bases, and 2 bases lay outside the gene matches. Germline V gives CDR1 SGHRS, CDR2 YFSETQ. This CDR3 spans 14 amino acids. CDR3 sequence reads: CASSLADREETQYF. The DNA of the CDR3 is TGCGCCAGCAGCTTGGCCGACAGGGAAGAGACCCAGTACTTC.

This clone was detected once. The chain recombines TRBV2 with TRBJ2-1; 7 nucleotides align to TRBD2. This CDR3 comprises 14 residues. V trimming: 8 bases; J trimming: 9 bases; junction bases outside the gene matches: 13. Germline assignment: CDR1 SNHLY and CDR2 FYNNEI. CDR3 amino acids: CASPTGPPGGEQFF. In DNA, the CDR3 is TGTGCCAGCCCGACGGGACCTCCGGGGGGTGAGCAGTTCTTC.

This clone was seen a few times. The chain has TRBV2 and TRBJ1-1; tentatively, D is TRBD1 (5 bases). The CDR3 is 13 amino acids. Germline loops: CDR1 SNHLY, CDR2 FYNNEI. The V and J ends lost 7 bases and 0 bases respectively, with 9 bases between them. CDR3 amino acids: CASKTEMNTEAFF. In nucleotides, the CDR3 is TGTGCCAGCAAGACAGAAATGAACACTGAAGCTTTCTTT.

This rearrangement joins TRBV13 to TRBJ1-1, with a weak D call TRBD1 (6 bases). The CDR3 consists of 15 residues. CDR1 is PRHDT and CDR2 is FYEKMQ in the germline V gene (reference sequence). V gave up 0 bases and J gave up 5 bases, with 13 bases separating them. The DNA for the CDR3 is TGTGCCAGCAGCTTAGGCGAAGGGGGAAGAACTGAAGCTTTCTTT. Residues: CASSLGEGGRTEAFF.

This chain uses TRBV7-9 with TRBJ2-7; TRBD2 matches at 7 bases. This CDR3 contains 13 residues. V lost 7 bases to trimming and J lost 2 bases; unmatched junction nucleotides: 5. Germline-derived CDR1 and CDR2 are SEHNR and FQNEAQ (reference sequence). CDR3: CASTPGGAYEQYF. CDR3 DNA sequence: TGTGCCAGCACCCCGGGAGGCGCCTACGAGCAGTACTTC.

This clone showed up just once. V gene TRBV13 combines with J gene TRBJ2-4; 10 bases fit TRBD1. Trimming cost V 5 bases and J 5 bases; bases outside gene matches: 9. CDR3 length: 16 amino acids. Germline lookup yields CDR1 PRHDT and CDR2 FYEKMQ (reference sequence). The CDR3 nucleotides are TGTGCCAGCAGCCGTTTGGGGGACAGGGGTGAAAACATTCAGTACTTC. Translation gives CASSRLGDRGENIQYF.

V usage is TRBV28 and J usage is TRBJ2-7; D uncertain. The CDR3 has 15 amino acids. The germline V gene encodes CDR1 MDHEN and CDR2 SYDVKM. V lost 1 base, J lost 2 bases, and 12 bases lay in between. Here the CDR3 reads CASSLSRLVTYEQYF. CDR3 DNA sequence: TGTGCCAGCAGTTTATCCCGACTGGTTACCTACGAGCAGTACTTC.

J is TRBJ1-1 and V is TRBV11-2, with 7 bases identical to TRBD1. The CDR3 loop spans 15 amino acids. The V gene end was trimmed by 3 bases and the J gene end by 7 bases; junction bases not matched to a gene: 11. Germline CDR1 SGHAT, CDR2 FQNNGV. CDR3 residues: CASSFWQGVADEAFF. The CDR3 DNA follows: TGTGCCAGCAGCTTTTGGCAGGGGGTTGCCGATGAAGCTTTCTTT.

This chain connects TRBV27 to TRBJ2-7; D is possibly TRBD1 (5 bases). Germline CDR1 and CDR2: MNHEY and SMNVEV (reference sequence). The CDR3 has 12 amino acids. Trimming stripped 5 bases from V and 12 bases from J, with 17 bases between. The CDR3 here is CASSPGSGQWYF. The CDR3 bases are TGTGCCAGCAGTCCCGGTTCCGGACAATGGTACTTC.

The chain employs TRBV6-1 and TRBJ1-5, with 7 bases matching TRBD1. V lost 5 bases to trimming and J lost 7 bases; unmatched junction nucleotides: 5. Germline V gives CDR1 MNHNS, CDR2 SASEGT. The CDR3 is 13 amino acids. The CDR3 DNA sequence: TGTGCCAGCAGTTCACAGGGGAGGCAGCCCCAGCATTTT. This encodes CASSSQGRQPQHF.

The chain has TRBV6-5 and TRBJ2-5, with TRBD2 matching over 7 bases. This CDR3 has 13 residues. Germline values: CDR1 MNHEY, CDR2 SVGAGI. Germline trimming cut 2 bases from V and 10 bases from J; bases unmatched to any gene: 7. CDR3 sequence: CASSYRREFDQYF. CDR3 DNA sequence: TGTGCCAGCAGTTACCGGCGGGAGTTCGACCAGTACTTC.

The chain combines TRBV19 with TRBJ1-1; D gene unclear. V lost 5 bases and J 1 base, leaving 8 bases between the germline ends. Germline V gene sequence: CDR1 LNHDA, CDR2 SQIVND (reference sequence). The CDR3 is made up of 13 amino acids. The CDR3 loop reads CASSPTQNTEAFF. In DNA form, the CDR3 reads TGTGCCAGTAGTCCCACACAGAACACTGAAGCTTTCTTT.

Of note for this clone: Additional DNA sequences in this sample encode the identical CDR3. The chain combines TRBV27 with TRBJ2-7, with 8 nucleotides matching TRBD2. Per germline, CDR1 MNHEY and CDR2 SMNVEV (reference sequence). Unmatched junction bases numbered 6, after V lost 6 bases and J lost 2 bases. The CDR3 runs 14 residues. The CDR3: CASRRASGPYEQYF. The CDR3 bases are TGTGCCAGCAGGAGGGCTAGCGGGCCCTACGAGCAGTACTTC.